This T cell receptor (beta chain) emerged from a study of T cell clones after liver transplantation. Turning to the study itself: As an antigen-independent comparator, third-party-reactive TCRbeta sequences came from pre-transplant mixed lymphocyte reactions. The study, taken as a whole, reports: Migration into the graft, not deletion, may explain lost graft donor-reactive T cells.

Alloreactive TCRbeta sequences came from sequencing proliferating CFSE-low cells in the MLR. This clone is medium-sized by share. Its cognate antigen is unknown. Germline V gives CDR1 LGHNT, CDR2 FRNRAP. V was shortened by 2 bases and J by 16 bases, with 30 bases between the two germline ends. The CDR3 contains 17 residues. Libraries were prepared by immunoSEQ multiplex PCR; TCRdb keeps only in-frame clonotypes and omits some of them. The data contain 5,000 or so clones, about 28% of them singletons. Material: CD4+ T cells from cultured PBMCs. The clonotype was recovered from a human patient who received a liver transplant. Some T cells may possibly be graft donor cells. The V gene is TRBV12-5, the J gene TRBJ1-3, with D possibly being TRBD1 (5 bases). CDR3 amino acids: CASGLSDSGTEAHFGYF. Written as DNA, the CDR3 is TGTGCTAGTGGTTTGTCCGATTCCGGGACGGAGGCTCACTTTGGGTATTTT.